This paragraph covers one TCR beta chain sequence. For every subset, genomic DNA was evenly distributed across several immunoSEQ plates. This table comes from immunoSEQ multiplex PCR, and its TCRdb copy is limited to in-frame clones, with some not included. The data hold approximately 2.1 million clones, with 85% to 95% observed a single time. This specimen belongs to a study of shared clonotypes between healthy human individuals. Deletions cut 3 bases from V and 6 bases from J, with 17 bases between. The CDR3 length is 15 residues. Germline CDR1 is LNHDA and CDR2 is SQIVND (reference sequence). The sequencing input was naive CD4+ T cells from PBMCs. Subset indicated: CD45RA+ positively selected. This chain uses TRBV19 with TRBJ1-1; no clear D gene. This receptor was taken from a man aged 18 to 30 in good health. Some clones in this sample may be carry-over from other donors' samples. CDR3 sequence (DNA): TGTGCCAGTAGTATCTGGAGCGGGAGGGCTTCTGAAGCTTTCTTT. As protein: CASSIWSGRASEAFF.